Listed below are T cell receptor beta chains from one sample, sequenced in a study of blood T cell repertoires in COVID-19. Sequenced by immunoSEQ multiplex PCR; TCRdb stores in-frame clones only, minus some. This sample has roughly 290,000 clones, with around 87% found just once. The sequenced material came from peripheral blood. All receptors derive from a woman aged 45-65 years who had recovered from COVID-19. Both conserved end residues are part of each CDR3. Fields, in order: J gene, V gene, D gene, clone size, CDR3 DNA, CDR3 protein. A D gene is named only where the DNA matches it firmly. Size values are once, few and many counts, or a class for expanded clones, and some rows have none.

TRBJ1-1,TRBV5-1,-,-,TGCGCCAGCAGCCGACAGGTTCCTAAGGCTGAAGCTTTCTTT,CASSRQVPKAEAFF
TRBJ2-5,TRBV19,TRBD2,-,TGTGCCAGTAAATTAGCGGGAGCTCGTCAAGAGACCCAGTACTTC,CASKLAGARQETQYF
TRBJ2-5,TRBV29-1,TRBD1,-,TGCAGCGTTGAAGATCCCCTGGACAGGCAAAGCGAACAAGAGACCCAGTACTTC,CSVEDPLDRQSEQETQYF
TRBJ1-2,TRBV5-3,TRBD1,-,TGTGCCAGAAGCTGCCACCCGGGACAGGGTATTGGTGTGGATGGCTACACCTTC,CARSCHPGQGIGVDGYTF
TRBJ1-5,TRBV2,TRBD1,-,TGTGCCAGCAGTGAGGGGACAGGCAATCAGCCCCAGCATTTT,CASSEGTGNQPQHF
TRBJ1-1,TRBV10-3,-,once,TGTGCCATCAGTAAGGACAGGAACACTGAAGCTTTCTTT,CAISKDRNTEAFF
TRBJ1-6,TRBV18,-,few,TGTGCCAGCTCACCTGGCTCGGGTTCACCCCTCCACTTT,CASSPGSGSPLHF
TRBJ1-2,TRBV14,-,-,TGTGCCAGCAGCCAAAGGCAGGGATCCTTTGGCTACACCTTC,CASSQRQGSFGYTF
TRBJ2-7,TRBV2,TRBD1,few,TGTGCCAGCAGTGATCAGGGGGACTCCTACGAGCAGTACTTC,CASSDQGDSYEQYF
TRBJ1-5,TRBV15,TRBD1,few,TGTGCCACCAGCAGAGAACCCGGGACAGGGAGCAATCAGCCCCAGCATTTT,CATSREPGTGSNQPQHF
TRBJ2-7,TRBV10-3,-,-,TGTGCCATCAGTGAGTCGCGAGGATACGAGCAGTACTTC,CAISESRGYEQYF
TRBJ2-5,TRBV4-3,TRBD2,-,TGCGCCAGCAGCCAAGAGAAAGCGGGAGGGCAGGAGACCCAGTACTTC,CASSQEKAGGQETQYF
TRBJ1-6,TRBV7-2,-,-,TGTGCCAGCAGCCCCCGCCCGACAAATTCACCCCTCCACTTT,CASSPRPTNSPLHF
TRBJ1-5,TRBV29-1,TRBD1,-,TGCAGCGTTGCGACAGGGTCTGCAAATCAGCCCCAGCATTTT,CSVATGSANQPQHF
TRBJ2-2,TRBV7-7,TRBD2,few,TGTGCCAGCAGCCGAAGGACTAGCGGGGGGGTAGCAGGGGAGCTGTTTTTT,CASSRRTSGGVAGELFF
TRBJ1-2,TRBV12-3/TRBV12-4,-,once,TGTGCCAGCAGTTTTCAAACAGGGAGAGGCTACACCTTC,CASSFQTGRGYTF
TRBJ1-6,TRBV27,TRBD1,-,TGTGCCAGCAGTTTAGGGACAGGGGGCCACGGGGGGAATTCACCCCTCCACTTT,CASSLGTGGHGGNSPLHF
TRBJ1-1,TRBV7-9,-,-,TGTGCCAGCAGCTTCTCCTTCGCGGTAGGGGCTGAAGCTTTCTTT,CASSFSFAVGAEAFF
TRBJ2-5,TRBV19,-,few,TGTGCCAGTAAAAGGTTTGAGGACCAAGAGACCCAGTACTTC,CASKRFEDQETQYF
TRBJ2-3,TRBV7-2,TRBD1,-,TGTGCCAGCAGCTTTCGGGGACAGTCAATGGACACAGATACGCAGTATTTT,CASSFRGQSMDTDTQYF
TRBJ2-5,TRBV4-3,TRBD2,-,TGCGCCAGCAGCCGGGGGGGAAAAGAGACCCAGTACTTC,CASSRGGKETQYF
TRBJ2-7,TRBV7-2,TRBD1,-,TGTGCCAGCAGTCGGGACAGGGGTATCTACGAGCAGTACTTC,CASSRDRGIYEQYF
TRBJ2-5,TRBV7-8,-,-,TGTGCCAGCAGCCCCCCCCGGGGTTTGGAGGAGACCCAGTACTTC,CASSPPRGLEETQYF
TRBJ2-1,TRBV4-2,-,-,TGTGCCAGCAGCCAAGACTCAAGAGGGCCCGAGAACAATGAGCAGTTCTTC,CASSQDSRGPENNEQFF
TRBJ1-1,TRBV7-8,TRBD1,-,TGTGCCAGCAGCGCTAGTAGGACAGGGCACAACACTGAAGCTTTCTTT,CASSASRTGHNTEAFF
TRBJ2-7,TRBV6-5,-,-,TGTGCCAGCAGGGACTTAATGGCCTACGAGCAGTACTTC,CASRDLMAYEQYF
TRBJ1-1,TRBV3-1/TRBV3-2,-,-,TGTGCCAGCAGCCAAGATAGGCTAGGCCTGGCTTTCTTT,CASSQDRLGLAFF
TRBJ2-1,TRBV12-3/TRBV12-4,-,-,TGTGCCAGCAGTTTCCATCACAATGAGCAGTTCTTC,CASSFHHNEQFF
TRBJ2-1,TRBV9,TRBD1,-,TGTGCCAGCAGCGTAGGTTGGGACAGGGAGGAGCAGTTCTTC,CASSVGWDREEQFF
TRBJ1-1,TRBV7-2,-,-,TGTGCCAGCAGCTTCGGGGAAAACACTGAAGCTTTCTTT,CASSFGENTEAFF
TRBJ1-2,TRBV6-5,-,-,TGTGCCAGCAGTCCCGACAGGATCTATGGCTACACCTTC,CASSPDRIYGYTF
TRBJ1-1,TRBV11-2,TRBD1,-,TGTGCCAGCAGCCTCCGTCCCGGGACAGGGGGGGTGTTTGAAGCTTTCTTT,CASSLRPGTGGVFEAFF
TRBJ2-2,TRBV11-3,-,-,TGTGCCAGCAGCTCCCTGACAGGAAAGAACACCGGGGAGCTGTTTTTT,CASSSLTGKNTGELFF
TRBJ2-5,TRBV7-2,-,-,TGTGCCAGCAGCTTACAATGGGGGGTCCGGGAGACCCAGTACTTC,CASSLQWGVRETQYF
TRBJ2-2,TRBV9,-,-,TGTGCCAGCAGCGTAGCTCTCGGGGGTGTCACCGGGGAGCTGTTTTTT,CASSVALGGVTGELFF
TRBJ2-7,TRBV27,TRBD1,-,TGTGCCAGCAGTTTATCCGGGACAGGGGGCTACGAGCAGTACTTC,CASSLSGTGGYEQYF
TRBJ2-3,TRBV9,TRBD2,few,TGTGCCAGCAGCGTAGAGGGGGTTTGGGCTAGCGGGAGACTCGGAGATACGCAGTATTTT,CASSVEGVWASGRLGDTQYF
TRBJ2-7,TRBV5-6,TRBD2,-,TGTGCCAGCAGCCCTACGAGGAGAGGGACTAGCGGCTACGAGCAGTACTTC,CASSPTRRGTSGYEQYF
TRBJ1-6,TRBV18,TRBD1,-,TGTGCCAGCTCACTACACAGGGGGCGGGGGGATTCACCCCTCCACTTT,CASSLHRGRGDSPLHF
TRBJ2-2,TRBV27,TRBD1,-,TGTGCCAGCAGTTTTGGGACAGGGACGACCGGGGAGCTGTTTTTT,CASSFGTGTTGELFF
TRBJ2-3,TRBV7-9,TRBD2,-,TGTGCCAGCAGCTCCAGGACTAGCGGGGGGGCAGGAGATACGCAGTATTTT,CASSSRTSGGAGDTQYF
TRBJ2-2,TRBV7-2,TRBD1,-,TGTGCCAGCAGACGCCAGGGGGCGAACACCGGGGAGCTGTTTTTT,CASRRQGANTGELFF
TRBJ2-5,TRBV7-2,-,-,TGTGCCAGCAGCTTAGAATGGGCTAGCGGACAGCAAGAGACCCAGTACTTC,CASSLEWASGQQETQYF
TRBJ1-2,TRBV4-3,TRBD1,-,TGCGCCAGCAGCCAAGATCTGGGCAGGGGGCTAGGAGGCTACACCTTC,CASSQDLGRGLGGYTF
TRBJ1-1,TRBV10-3,-,-,TGTGCCATCAGTGAGTCAAAGTCGGAGGAGGCTTTCTTT,CAISESKSEEAFF
TRBJ1-2,TRBV28,-,-,TGTGCCAGCAGTTTATTGAGGGGAGGGAACGGCTACACCTTC,CASSLLRGGNGYTF
TRBJ1-2,TRBV28,TRBD1,-,TGTGCCAGCAGTCCTCCGACAGGGGCGAACACCTTC,CASSPPTGANTF
TRBJ1-1,TRBV7-2,-,-,TGTGCCAGCAGCTTAGTAGCGGGGGGCGGGACTGAAGCTTTCTTT,CASSLVAGGGTEAFF
TRBJ2-2,TRBV29-1,-,-,TGCAGCGGTGGAGTGGTCGGGGAGCTGTTTTTT,CSGGVVGELFF
TRBJ1-2,TRBV6-5,TRBD1,many,TGTGCCAGCAGTTACTCAACAGGGGGGTATGGCTACACCTTC,CASSYSTGGYGYTF
TRBJ2-3,TRBV7-8,TRBD2,-,TGTGCCAGCAGCTTCCGAGCGGGGGGGTGGGATACGCAGTATTTT,CASSFRAGGWDTQYF
TRBJ1-2,TRBV30,-,-,TGTGCCTGGAGTGAGGGGATGAGGGGCTACACCTTC,CAWSEGMRGYTF
TRBJ2-7,TRBV5-6,-,few,TGTGCCAGCAGCAAAAGCAAGGGGATAAGCTCCTACGAGCAGTACTTC,CASSKSKGISSYEQYF
TRBJ2-3,TRBV15,TRBD2,-,TGTGCCACCAGCAGAGATGGTCGCAGCGGGGGGGTGAGCACAGATACGCAGTATTTT,CATSRDGRSGGVSTDTQYF
TRBJ1-2,TRBV5-1,-,-,TGCGCCAGCAGTGCAGGGGCTTCGGGCTACACCTTC,CASSAGASGYTF